This T cell receptor beta chain came from a study of brain metastases from non-small cell lung cancer. Study-level findings and limits: Fewer infiltrating T cells were found in brain metastases than primaries.

Germline CDR1 and CDR2: MNHNY and SVGAGI (reference sequence). This CDR3 is built from 16 residues. With 5 bases clipped from V and 2 bases from J, the junction kept 5 bases outside the gene matches. The data were produced by immunoSEQ multiplex PCR, yet TCRdb's version contains in-frame clones alone and is incomplete. The sample has more than 2,000 clones, approximately 83% seen once; the top ten hold about 7.7%. This clone was seen a single time. The antigen remains unidentified. J is TRBJ2-5 and V is TRBV6-6; 13 positions agree with TRBD2. This sequence originates from a donor at least 40 years old with non-small cell lung cancer. The sequencing sample was made of tissue from a brain metastasis. In nucleotides, the CDR3 is TGTGCCAGCAGTACGACTAGCGGGGGGCAGCAAGAGACCCAGTACTTC. The encoded protein is CASSTTSGGQQETQYF.